This T cell receptor (beta chain) was sequenced for a study of beta chain features in type 1 diabetes. About the research overall: Examination spanned approximately 110 million sorted cells from all samples. Findings of the study overall: PCR may have favored shorter templates equally in patients and controls. TCRB CDR3s from Type 1 diabetes patients were moderately but significantly shorter in all four CD4+ subsets.

Expressed TCRB transcripts were sequenced, since all the RNA that had been isolated was reverse transcribed. This table comes from immunoSEQ multiplex PCR, and its TCRdb copy is limited to in-frame clones, with some not included. The repertoire holds 400,000 or so clones, roughly 12% seen once, with around 0.0099% in the top ten. Sorted CD4+ subsets: naive, central memory, regulatory, stem cell-like memory (CD45RO/CCR7/CD25/CD127/CD95/CD27 panel). Sorted cells reached over 98% purity in every population. The V and J ends lost 5 bases and 2 bases respectively, with 4 bases between them. CDR1 is SGHTA and CDR2 is FQGNSA in the germline V gene. This CDR3 is 11 amino acids long. This clone occurred a few times. Its antigen is unidentified. Other DNA sequences in the sample encode the same CDR3.

The chain uses TRBV7-2 and TRBJ2-7; D not certain. This receptor was obtained from a woman in her late teens or twenties with type 1 diabetes. The sample taken for sequencing was naive CD4+ T cells from blood. For the CDR3, the DNA is TGTGCCAGCAGCCCCGCCTACGAGCAGTACTTC. This gives the protein CASSPAYEQYF.